The clone carrying this TCR beta chain was detected only once. This specimen belongs to a study of Ad26.COV2.S vaccination and SARS-CoV-2 variants. The CDR3 contains 13 residues. V was pared by 6 bases and J by 6 bases, with 11 bases between. Germline V gene sequence: CDR1 SNHLY, CDR2 FYNNEI. As to treatment: over 15 received Ad26.COV2.S at low or high dose, single or two shots; about 5 received placebo; per-sample allocation not given. On day 63 after the first injection, vaccine and placebo recipients gave samples. At a Boston site, the person donating was an adult of 18-55 years. This table comes from immunoSEQ multiplex PCR, and its TCRdb copy is limited to in-frame clones, with some not included. The sample records 380,000 or so clones, roughly four fifths being singletons.

The chain is built from TRBV2 and TRBJ2-2, with D unresolved. This sequence was found in a person between 18 and 59 years old who received the Ad26.COV2.S COVID-19 vaccine or a placebo. The source material was peripheral blood, sampled in a trial of Ad26.COV2.S vaccine versus placebo. This CDR3 is CASRPPGSGELFF. The CDR3 coding sequence is TGTGCCAGCAGGCCACCTGGATCCGGGGAGCTGTTTTTT.